A selection of T cell receptor beta chains follows, all from one sample in a study of CD8+ T cells in alopecia areata. Method: immunoSEQ multiplex PCR; TCRdb's copy keeps in-frame clones and lacks some. This table has some 110,000 clones, approximately 60% appearing once. The sequenced sample consisted of CD4+ T cells sorted from blood. These receptors were taken from a human donor in good health. Each CDR3 is given with its conserved first and last residue. Each record gives: D gene, clone size, V gene, J gene, CDR3 DNA, CDR3 protein. The D gene is left open where the match is weak. A row's size may be missing; if present it is once, few, many or a size class.

d_call: .; clone_size: .; v_call: TRBV6-5; j_call: TRBJ1-2; cdr3_nt: TGTGCCAGCAGGCAGAACTATGGCTACACCTTC; cdr3_aa: CASRQNYGYTF
d_call: .; clone_size: few; v_call: TRBV6-5; j_call: TRBJ1-1; cdr3_nt: TGTGCCTCCTCCCCCCGGGGGAACACTGAAGCTTTCTTT; cdr3_aa: CASSPRGNTEAFF
d_call: .; clone_size: .; v_call: TRBV2; j_call: TRBJ1-5; cdr3_nt: TGTGCCAGCAGTGAAGCCAGGAGCAATCAGCCCCAGCATTTT; cdr3_aa: CASSEARSNQPQHF
d_call: .; clone_size: .; v_call: TRBV30; j_call: TRBJ2-7; cdr3_nt: TGTGCCTGGAGTCAATCTTACGAGCAGTACTTC; cdr3_aa: CAWSQSYEQYF
d_call: .; clone_size: .; v_call: TRBV19; j_call: TRBJ2-4; cdr3_nt: TGTGCCAGTAGTGTACAGGGAACCAAAAACATTCAGTACTTC; cdr3_aa: CASSVQGTKNIQYF
d_call: TRBD2; clone_size: few; v_call: TRBV29-1; j_call: TRBJ2-5; cdr3_nt: TGCAGCGTTGATCTCCGACTAGCGGGGGCGGCCCAGTACTTC; cdr3_aa: CSVDLRLAGAAQYF
d_call: .; clone_size: .; v_call: TRBV5-1; j_call: TRBJ1-6; cdr3_nt: TGCGCCAGCAGCTTGGACTTTTCGGCGGGCAATTCACCCCTCCACTTT; cdr3_aa: CASSLDFSAGNSPLHF
d_call: TRBD2; clone_size: .; v_call: TRBV6-5; j_call: TRBJ2-7; cdr3_nt: TGTGCCAGCACCCACGGGGCGGGGGGCGATTACGAGCAGTACTTC; cdr3_aa: CASTHGAGGDYEQYF
d_call: .; clone_size: .; v_call: TRBV15; j_call: TRBJ1-5; cdr3_nt: TGTGCCACCAGCAGCAGGGTTACGGGGCAGCCCCAGCATTTT; cdr3_aa: CATSSRVTGQPQHF
d_call: .; clone_size: .; v_call: TRBV29-1; j_call: TRBJ1-1; cdr3_nt: TGCAGCGTTGAAGGGCCGACGAACACTGAAGCTTTCTTT; cdr3_aa: CSVEGPTNTEAFF
d_call: .; clone_size: few; v_call: TRBV29-1; j_call: TRBJ1-5; cdr3_nt: TGCAGCGTCGCAGGTTCTAATCCCAATCAGCCCCAGCATTTT; cdr3_aa: CSVAGSNPNQPQHF
d_call: .; clone_size: .; v_call: TRBV5-4; j_call: TRBJ2-7; cdr3_nt: TGTGCCAGCAGCTTGGAACGATGGGGGGACGAGCAGTACTTC; cdr3_aa: CASSLERWGDEQYF
d_call: TRBD1; clone_size: once; v_call: TRBV13; j_call: TRBJ1-2; cdr3_nt: TGTGCCAGCAGCTTTCGGGACAGACTCAACTATGGCTACACCTTC; cdr3_aa: CASSFRDRLNYGYTF
d_call: .; clone_size: .; v_call: TRBV6-5; j_call: TRBJ1-1; cdr3_nt: TGTGCCAGCAGGAGGAACACTGAAGCTTTCTTT; cdr3_aa: CASRRNTEAFF
d_call: TRBD1; clone_size: many; v_call: TRBV14; j_call: TRBJ1-5; cdr3_nt: TGTGCCAGCAGAGTGGGACAGCTCAATCAGCCCCAGCATTTT; cdr3_aa: CASRVGQLNQPQHF
d_call: TRBD1; clone_size: .; v_call: TRBV6-5; j_call: TRBJ2-5; cdr3_nt: TGTGCCAGCAGTTACGGGACAGGGCGTTTTGAGACCCAGTACTTC; cdr3_aa: CASSYGTGRFETQYF
d_call: TRBD1; clone_size: .; v_call: TRBV7-7; j_call: TRBJ2-5; cdr3_nt: TGTGCCAGCAGCGAGGGACAGGGGGCAGAGACCCAGTACTTC; cdr3_aa: CASSEGQGAETQYF
d_call: .; clone_size: .; v_call: TRBV29-1; j_call: TRBJ1-1; cdr3_nt: TGCAGCGTTTGGATTGGTGAAGCTTTCTTT; cdr3_aa: CSVWIGEAFF
d_call: .; clone_size: .; v_call: TRBV9; j_call: TRBJ1-1; cdr3_nt: TGTGCCAGCAGCGGTAAAGGACAGCTGAACACTGAAGCTTTCTTT; cdr3_aa: CASSGKGQLNTEAFF
d_call: .; clone_size: .; v_call: TRBV6-5; j_call: TRBJ1-5; cdr3_nt: TGTGCCAGCGGCCCGGGTTGGGGTCAGCCCCAGCATTTT; cdr3_aa: CASGPGWGQPQHF
d_call: .; clone_size: .; v_call: TRBV29-1; j_call: TRBJ2-2; cdr3_nt: TGCAGCGTTGTACTAGCTGCCAACACCGGGGAGCTGTTTTTT; cdr3_aa: CSVVLAANTGELFF
d_call: .; clone_size: few; v_call: TRBV29-1; j_call: TRBJ2-6; cdr3_nt: TGCAGCGTCGCCGTTCTGAACTCTGGGGCCAACGTCCTGACTTTC; cdr3_aa: CSVAVLNSGANVLTF
d_call: TRBD1; clone_size: .; v_call: TRBV29-1; j_call: TRBJ2-3; cdr3_nt: TGCAGCGTGGGAGACAGGGCTGATACGCAGTATTTT; cdr3_aa: CSVGDRADTQYF
d_call: .; clone_size: .; v_call: TRBV18; j_call: TRBJ1-2; cdr3_nt: TGTGCCAGCTCACCGGGAGAGGTCTATGGCTACACCTTC; cdr3_aa: CASSPGEVYGYTF
d_call: .; clone_size: .; v_call: TRBV6-5; j_call: TRBJ2-1; cdr3_nt: TGTGCCAGCGGAGAAGGTAGCCTAACAATGAAGCAGTTCTTC; cdr3_aa: CASGEGSLTMKQFF
d_call: .; clone_size: .; v_call: TRBV30; j_call: TRBJ1-2; cdr3_nt: TGTGCCTGGAGTCCGAGTCCTTTGTATGGCTACACCTTC; cdr3_aa: CAWSPSPLYGYTF
d_call: TRBD1; clone_size: .; v_call: TRBV5-4; j_call: TRBJ1-1; cdr3_nt: TGTGCCGGGTTAGACCGAGGACAGGGGAACACTGAAGCTTTCTTT; cdr3_aa: CAGLDRGQGNTEAFF
d_call: .; clone_size: .; v_call: TRBV27; j_call: TRBJ2-3; cdr3_nt: TGTGCCAGCAGTTACCAGGGACTTGCCACAGATACGCAGTATTTT; cdr3_aa: CASSYQGLATDTQYF
d_call: TRBD1; clone_size: .; v_call: TRBV27; j_call: TRBJ1-2; cdr3_nt: TGTGCCAGCAGTTCACAGGGGGCCGAGAACTATGGCTACACCTTC; cdr3_aa: CASSSQGAENYGYTF
d_call: .; clone_size: .; v_call: TRBV7-8; j_call: TRBJ1-5; cdr3_nt: TGTGCCAGCAGCTTAGCTGCGGGTAGCAATCAGCCCCAGCATTTT; cdr3_aa: CASSLAAGSNQPQHF
d_call: .; clone_size: .; v_call: TRBV6-5; j_call: TRBJ1-2; cdr3_nt: TGTGCCAGCAGTTCCCTTGGCAGGTCGGGTGGCTACACCTTC; cdr3_aa: CASSSLGRSGGYTF
d_call: .; clone_size: .; v_call: TRBV5-1; j_call: TRBJ2-3; cdr3_nt: TGCGCCAGCAAGAGCGGTGCTAGCACAGATACGCAGTATTTT; cdr3_aa: CASKSGASTDTQYF
d_call: .; clone_size: .; v_call: TRBV7-9; j_call: TRBJ1-1; cdr3_nt: TGTGCCAGCAGCTTAGAGGGAGAAGCTTTCTTT; cdr3_aa: CASSLEGEAFF
d_call: .; clone_size: .; v_call: TRBV30; j_call: TRBJ1-6; cdr3_nt: TGTGCCTGGACCTCAGGGAGCTCCTATAATTCACCCCTCCACTTT; cdr3_aa: CAWTSGSSYNSPLHF
d_call: TRBD2; clone_size: few; v_call: TRBV5-4; j_call: TRBJ2-3; cdr3_nt: TGTGCCACCGGGACTAGCGGAACAGATACGCAGTATTTT; cdr3_aa: CATGTSGTDTQYF
d_call: .; clone_size: few; v_call: TRBV21-1; j_call: TRBJ1-1; cdr3_nt: TGTGCCAGCAGCGAGGGTCCCGACAGGGGATTGAACACTGAAGCTTTCTTT; cdr3_aa: CASSEGPDRGLNTEAFF
d_call: .; clone_size: .; v_call: TRBV7-9; j_call: TRBJ1-6; cdr3_nt: TGTGCCAGCCGGGGACCGGCCGGGTGGGCCCTCCACTTT; cdr3_aa: CASRGPAGWALHF
d_call: TRBD2; clone_size: .; v_call: TRBV7-9; j_call: TRBJ2-5; cdr3_nt: TGTGCCAGCAGCCATTCCTGGACTAGCAGTCAGACCCAGTACTTC; cdr3_aa: CASSHSWTSSQTQYF
d_call: .; clone_size: few; v_call: TRBV29-1; j_call: TRBJ2-7; cdr3_nt: TGCAGCGTTGCCGATTCCTACGAGCAGTACTTC; cdr3_aa: CSVADSYEQYF
d_call: TRBD1; clone_size: once; v_call: TRBV29-1; j_call: TRBJ1-2; cdr3_nt: TGCAGCGTTGACGACAGGGGAGTCTATGGCTACACCTTC; cdr3_aa: CSVDDRGVYGYTF
d_call: .; clone_size: .; v_call: TRBV2; j_call: TRBJ1-1; cdr3_nt: TGTGCCAGCAGTACAGGGACCACTGAAGCTTTCTTT; cdr3_aa: CASSTGTTEAFF
d_call: TRBD1; clone_size: few; v_call: TRBV5-8; j_call: TRBJ1-2; cdr3_nt: TGTGCCAGCAGCATAGACAGGGCGCGTGGCTACACCTTC; cdr3_aa: CASSIDRARGYTF
d_call: TRBD2; clone_size: .; v_call: TRBV4-1; j_call: TRBJ2-1; cdr3_nt: TGCGCCAGCAGCCAGCCCCTAGCGGGGGGATACAATGAGCAGTTCTTC; cdr3_aa: CASSQPLAGGYNEQFF
d_call: TRBD1; clone_size: few; v_call: TRBV5-6; j_call: TRBJ2-2; cdr3_nt: TGTGCCAGCAGTGGGGGACAGGGCCTACCCACCGGGGAGCTGTTTTTT; cdr3_aa: CASSGGQGLPTGELFF
d_call: TRBD1; clone_size: once; v_call: TRBV27; j_call: TRBJ1-1; cdr3_nt: TGTGCCAGCAGGGACAGGGGGCGCGTCACTGAAGCTTTCTTT; cdr3_aa: CASRDRGRVTEAFF
d_call: .; clone_size: .; v_call: TRBV2; j_call: TRBJ1-5; cdr3_nt: TGTGCCAGCAGAGAGAACGGGGTCGGCAATCAGCCCCAGCATTTT; cdr3_aa: CASRENGVGNQPQHF
d_call: TRBD1; clone_size: .; v_call: TRBV29-1; j_call: TRBJ2-7; cdr3_nt: TGCAGCGCAGCGACAGGGTCCTACGAGCAGTACTTC; cdr3_aa: CSAATGSYEQYF
d_call: .; clone_size: .; v_call: TRBV11-3; j_call: TRBJ2-3; cdr3_nt: TGTGCCAGCACCGGGACAGATACGCAGTATTTT; cdr3_aa: CASTGTDTQYF
d_call: .; clone_size: .; v_call: TRBV7-9; j_call: TRBJ1-6; cdr3_nt: TGTGCCAGCAGCGTCGGACCCAATTCACCCCTCCACTTT; cdr3_aa: CASSVGPNSPLHF
d_call: .; clone_size: .; v_call: TRBV18; j_call: TRBJ1-1; cdr3_nt: TGTGCCAGCTCACTCGGACCTACAACGGGGACTGAAGCTTTCTTT; cdr3_aa: CASSLGPTTGTEAFF
d_call: TRBD1; clone_size: .; v_call: TRBV6-5; j_call: TRBJ1-5; cdr3_nt: TGTGCCAGCAGCCTTGACAGGGCGGATCAGCCCCAGCATTTT; cdr3_aa: CASSLDRADQPQHF
d_call: .; clone_size: .; v_call: TRBV29-1; j_call: TRBJ1-1; cdr3_nt: TGCAGCGTTGTACGGAGGCTGAACACTGAAGCTTTCTTT; cdr3_aa: CSVVRRLNTEAFF
d_call: .; clone_size: .; v_call: TRBV6-5; j_call: TRBJ2-2; cdr3_nt: TGTGCCAGCAGTCCCCAGTACACCGGGGAGCTGTTTTTT; cdr3_aa: CASSPQYTGELFF